This is a list of T cell receptor beta chains from one sample in a study of blood T cells in healthy people across ages. TCRdb itself ran the 5' RACE reads through MiXCR, one entry per CDR3 protein. The table includes about 1.5 million distinct CDR3 sequences, around 40% detected once. The sequencing input was blood. The source is a woman between 18 and 30 years old in good health. CDR3s include the opening cysteine and the closing phenylalanine or tryptophan. The order of the fields is clone size, D gene, V gene, J gene, CDR3 protein, CDR3 DNA. D genes are given only for firm matches. Clone sizes are given selectively: once, few, many, or a class where the clone is expanded.

few	NA	TRBV6-2/TRBV6-3	TRBJ2-5	CASSYSRGLETQYF	TGTGCCAGCAGTTATAGCCGGGGTCTGGAGACCCAGTACTTC
few	TRBD1	TRBV4-3	TRBJ2-3	CASSQYTGGTTDTQYF	TGCGCCAGCAGCCAATACACAGGGGGAACCACAGATACGCAGTATTTT
NA	NA	TRBV9	TRBJ2-3	CASSVHPTEGADTQYF	TGTGCCAGCAGCGTCCACCCTACGGAGGGCGCAGATACGCAGTATTTT
NA	NA	TRBV24-1	TRBJ2-1	CATSDPGTVKDEQFF	TGTGCCACCAGTGATCCCGGGACCGTCAAGGATGAGCAGTTCTTC
once	TRBD1	TRBV30	TRBJ1-5	CAWSGTGLDQPQHF	TGTGCCTGGAGTGGGACAGGGTTAGATCAGCCCCAGCATTTT
few	NA	TRBV2	TRBJ2-4	CASSERLAKNIQYF	TGTGCCAGCAGTGAACGCTTAGCCAAAAACATTCAGTACTTC
NA	TRBD1	TRBV3-1	TRBJ1-2	CASSPPGTGQGASYTF	TGTGCCAGCAGCCCACCGGGTACAGGACAGGGGGCAAGCTACACCTTC
NA	NA	TRBV19	TRBJ2-1	CASSNLQVPPYNEQFF	TGTGCCAGTAGTAACCTACAGGTCCCCCCCTACAATGAGCAGTTCTTC
NA	NA	TRBV25-1	TRBJ1-1	CASSGHRSTEAFF	TGTGCCAGCAGTGGACACAGGAGCACTGAAGCTTTCTTT
NA	NA	TRBV2	TRBJ1-6	CARSFKGDSPLHF	TGTGCCAGGAGCTTTAAGGGGGATTCACCCCTCCACTTT
NA	TRBD1	TRBV7-9	TRBJ1-4	CASSRDGTVNEKRFF	TGTGCCAGCAGCCGAGATGGGACAGTTAATGAAAAACGGTTTTTT
NA	TRBD2	TRBV9	TRBJ2-3	CASSVAGAGTDTQYF	TGTGCCAGCAGCGTAGCAGGAGCGGGGACAGATACGCAGTATTTT
NA	TRBD2	TRBV20-1	TRBJ2-5	CSARPLAGVETQYF	TGCAGTGCTAGACCTCTAGCGGGAGTGGAGACCCAGTACTTC
NA	NA	TRBV7-2	TRBJ1-2	CASSARAIYGYTF	TGTGCCAGCAGCGCTCGGGCCATTTATGGCTACACCTTC
NA	TRBD2	TRBV7-2	TRBJ2-3	CASSLAPLAGGTDTQYF	TGTGCCAGCAGCTTAGCCCCCCTAGCGGGCGGTACAGATACGCAGTATTTT
few	TRBD1	TRBV29-1	TRBJ2-7	CSAAGTATYEQYF	TGCAGCGCCGCCGGGACAGCTACCTACGAGCAGTACTTC
few	TRBD1	TRBV7-9	TRBJ2-1	CASSLNRDRSYNEQFF	TGTGCCAGCAGCTTAAACCGGGACAGGTCCTACAATGAGCAGTTCTTC
NA	TRBD1	TRBV20-1	TRBJ1-6	CSASAGTEYNSPLHF	TGCAGTGCTAGTGCTGGGACAGAGTATAATTCACCCCTCCACTTT
once	NA	TRBV18	TRBJ1-1	CASSPRKAEQAFF	TGTGCCAGCTCACCACGGAAGGCTGAGCAAGCTTTCTTT
NA	NA	TRBV4-3	TRBJ2-7	CASSQDVGVGEQYF	TGCGCCAGCAGCCAAGACGTTGGGGTTGGAGAGCAGTACTTC
few	TRBD1	TRBV7-9	TRBJ1-1	CASSKTGVSEAFF	TGTGCCAGCAGCAAGACAGGGGTGAGTGAAGCTTTCTTT
NA	NA	TRBV12-3/TRBV12-4	TRBJ1-5	CASSLFGSAQPQHF	TGTGCCAGCAGTTTATTTGGGTCGGCTCAGCCCCAGCATTTT
few	NA	TRBV18	TRBJ1-6	CASSPTGSRNSPLHF	TGTGCCAGCTCACCAACAGGATCTAGGAATTCACCCCTCCACTTT
NA	NA	TRBV12-5	TRBJ2-1	CASGLGDYNEQFF	TGTGCTAGTGGTTTGGGTGACTACAATGAGCAGTTCTTC
NA	TRBD1	TRBV29-1	TRBJ1-1	CSVRRGMNTEAFF	TGCAGCGTTCGCAGGGGGATGAACACTGAAGCTTTCTTT
NA	NA	TRBV2	TRBJ1-4	CASSGGRGANEKLFF	TGTGCCAGCAGTGGAGGGAGAGGGGCTAATGAAAAACTGTTTTTT
NA	NA	TRBV6-5	TRBJ2-3	CTSNSAELTADTQYF	TGTACCAGCAACAGCGCAGAGCTAACAGCAGATACGCAGTATTTT
NA	NA	TRBV27	TRBJ2-3	CASSLSWGVRADTDTQYF	TGTGCCAGCAGTTTATCTTGGGGGGTTAGGGCCGACACAGATACGCAGTATTTT
NA	TRBD1	TRBV7-2	TRBJ2-1	CASSLGQGGLHEQFF	TGTGCCAGCAGCTTAGGACAGGGTGGGCTTCACGAGCAGTTCTTC
few	TRBD1	TRBV6-5	TRBJ2-7	CASSYFTGGDEQYF	TGTGCCAGCAGTTACTTCACAGGGGGAGACGAGCAGTACTTC
few	TRBD2	TRBV20-1	TRBJ2-1	CSAPRTSGGAGEQFF	TGCAGTGCGCCAAGGACTAGCGGGGGGGCAGGCGAGCAGTTCTTC
NA	TRBD1	TRBV18	TRBJ2-5	CTSSQGVQETQYF	TGTACCAGCTCGCAGGGGGTTCAAGAGACCCAGTACTTC
NA	NA	TRBV4-2	TRBJ2-3	CASSQKSTDTQYF	TGTGCCAGCAGCCAAAAGAGCACAGATACGCAGTATTTT
NA	NA	TRBV10-3	TRBJ2-1	CAISELGNEQFF	TGTGCCATCAGTGAGCTGGGCAATGAGCAGTTCTTC
NA	NA	TRBV5-1	TRBJ2-3	CASSLVGSGTDTQYF	TGCGCCAGCAGCTTGGTTGGGAGTGGGACAGATACGCAGTATTTT
NA	NA	TRBV5-8	TRBJ2-3	CASSLQFRDRTDTQYF	TGTGCCAGCAGCTTGCAATTCCGGGACCGCACAGATACGCAGTATTTT
few	TRBD1	TRBV5-5	TRBJ1-2	CASRKVTGGHYGYTF	TGTGCCAGCAGAAAAGTAACAGGGGGCCACTATGGCTACACCTTC
NA	NA	TRBV4-3	TRBJ1-4	CASSQDKGNEKLFF	TGCGCCAGCAGCCAAGACAAGGGTAATGAAAAACTGTTTTTT
NA	NA	TRBV20-1	TRBJ2-7	CSVSTRPTYEQYF	TGCAGTGTCTCGACTAGACCTACCTACGAGCAGTACTTC
NA	NA	TRBV7-2	TRBJ1-2	CASSSRTGFGYTF	TGTGCCAGCAGCTCCCGAACAGGGTTTGGCTACACCTTC
NA	TRBD1	TRBV5-1	TRBJ1-1	CASSSQGAATEAFF	TGCGCCAGCAGCTCGCAGGGGGCTGCCACTGAAGCTTTCTTT
few	NA	TRBV4-2	TRBJ2-3	CASSQGDMVDTQYF	TGTGCCAGCAGCCAAGGAGATATGGTGGATACGCAGTATTTT
NA	NA	TRBV5-8	TRBJ2-7	CASSFDLVYEQYF	TGTGCCAGCAGCTTTGACTTGGTCTACGAGCAGTACTTC
NA	TRBD2	TRBV27	TRBJ2-5	CASSAASGSTKETQYF	TGTGCCAGCAGTGCGGCTAGCGGGAGTACTAAAGAGACCCAGTACTTC